Reported below is one TCR beta chain. Categorization into cohorts depended on clinical history that participants reported. This entry comes from a study of blood T cell repertoires in COVID-19. In the original analysis: By means of reference gene primer amplification, nucleated cell counts were estimated. Clones were read by immunoSEQ multiplex PCR, and TCRdb kept only the in-frame ones, dropping some. V, J and clone size are those of that table, while D and trimming were read from the DNA. Of about 140,000 clones listed, over 75% are singletons. Trimming took off 4 bases at V and 0 bases at J, with 19 bases between the two ends. The germline CDR1 and CDR2 sequences are LNHDA and SQIVND (reference sequence). CDR3 length: 19 amino acids.

The source of this sequence is a woman between 45 and 60 years old who had recovered from COVID-19. This chain connects TRBV19 to TRBJ1-6, with D unresolved. Input material: PBMCs or T cells enriched from blood (not recorded which). The CDR3 nucleotides are TGTGCCAGTAGTAAATGGGCCGGGAAAGGAAGCTCCTATAATTCACCCCTCCACTTT. This gives the protein CASSKWAGKGSSYNSPLHF.